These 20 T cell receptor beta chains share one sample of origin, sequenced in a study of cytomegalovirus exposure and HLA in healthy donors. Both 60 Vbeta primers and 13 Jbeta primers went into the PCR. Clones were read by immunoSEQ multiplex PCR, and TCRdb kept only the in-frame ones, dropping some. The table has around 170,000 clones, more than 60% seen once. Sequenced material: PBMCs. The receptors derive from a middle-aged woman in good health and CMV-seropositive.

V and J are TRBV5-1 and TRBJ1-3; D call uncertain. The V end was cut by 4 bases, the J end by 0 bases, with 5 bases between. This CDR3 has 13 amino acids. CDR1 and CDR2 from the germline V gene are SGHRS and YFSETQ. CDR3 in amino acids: CASSLASGNTIYF. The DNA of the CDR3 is TGCGCCAGCAGCCTAGCCTCTGGAAACACCATATATTTT.

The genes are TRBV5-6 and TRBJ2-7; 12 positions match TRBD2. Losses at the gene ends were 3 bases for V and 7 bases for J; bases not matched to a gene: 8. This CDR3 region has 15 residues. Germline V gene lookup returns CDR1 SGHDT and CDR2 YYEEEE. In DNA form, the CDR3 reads TGTGCCAGCAGCTGGGGACTAGCGGGTCGGAGGGAGCAGTACTTC. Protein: CASSWGLAGRREQYF.

The CDR3 reads CASSPAGGMVSTEAFF. The CDR3 DNA is TGTGCCAGCTCACCAGCCGGGGGGATGGTTAGCACTGAAGCTTTCTTT. V and J are TRBV18 and TRBJ1-1; tentatively, D is TRBD1 (5 bases). V was pared by 2 bases and J by 4 bases, with 17 bases between. The CDR3 is 16 amino acids. The V gene's germline CDR1 is KGHSH and CDR2 LQKENI.

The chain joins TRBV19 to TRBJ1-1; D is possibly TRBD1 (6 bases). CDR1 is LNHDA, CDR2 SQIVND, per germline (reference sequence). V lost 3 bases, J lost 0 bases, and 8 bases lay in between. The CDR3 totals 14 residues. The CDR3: CASSISGVNTEAFF. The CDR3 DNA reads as TGTGCCAGTAGTATTTCAGGGGTGAACACTGAAGCTTTCTTT.

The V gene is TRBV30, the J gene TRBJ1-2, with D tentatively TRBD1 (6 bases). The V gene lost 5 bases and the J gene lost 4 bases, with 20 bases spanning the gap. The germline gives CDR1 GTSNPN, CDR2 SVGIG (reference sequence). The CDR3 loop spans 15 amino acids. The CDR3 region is CAWSPVGAPSYGYTF. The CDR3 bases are TGTGCCTGGTCCCCGGTGGGGGCCCCTAGCTATGGCTACACCTTC.

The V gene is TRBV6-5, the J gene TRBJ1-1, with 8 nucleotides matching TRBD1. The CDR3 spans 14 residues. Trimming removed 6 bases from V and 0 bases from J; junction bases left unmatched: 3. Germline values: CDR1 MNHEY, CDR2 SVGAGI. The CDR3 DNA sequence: TGTGCCAGCAGAGTCAGGGGGCTGAACACTGAAGCTTTCTTT. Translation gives CASRVRGLNTEAFF.

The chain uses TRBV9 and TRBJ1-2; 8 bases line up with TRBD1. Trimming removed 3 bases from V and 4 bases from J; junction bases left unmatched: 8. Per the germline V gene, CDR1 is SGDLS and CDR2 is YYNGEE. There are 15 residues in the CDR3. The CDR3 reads CASSALWDRTYGYTF. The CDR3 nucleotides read TGTGCCAGCAGCGCACTATGGGACAGGACCTATGGCTACACCTTC.

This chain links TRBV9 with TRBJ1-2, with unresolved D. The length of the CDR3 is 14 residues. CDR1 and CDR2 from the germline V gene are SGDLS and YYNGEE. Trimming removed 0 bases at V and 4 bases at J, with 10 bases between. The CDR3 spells CASSVGSVAYGYTF. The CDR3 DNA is TGTGCCAGCAGCGTAGGATCGGTAGCCTATGGCTACACCTTC.

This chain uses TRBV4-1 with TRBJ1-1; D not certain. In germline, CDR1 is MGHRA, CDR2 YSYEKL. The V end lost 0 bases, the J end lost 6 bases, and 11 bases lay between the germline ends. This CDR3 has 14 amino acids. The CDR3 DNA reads TGCGCCAGCAGCCAAGATGGCATGCGGGCTGAAGCTTTCTTT. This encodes CASSQDGMRAEAFF.

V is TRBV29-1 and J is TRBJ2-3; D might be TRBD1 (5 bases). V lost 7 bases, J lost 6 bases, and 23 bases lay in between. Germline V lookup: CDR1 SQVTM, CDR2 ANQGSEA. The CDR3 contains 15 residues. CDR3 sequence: CSGQGGQFLFDTQYF. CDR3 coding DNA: TGCAGCGGCCAAGGCGGACAATTTCTTTTTGATACGCAGTATTTT.

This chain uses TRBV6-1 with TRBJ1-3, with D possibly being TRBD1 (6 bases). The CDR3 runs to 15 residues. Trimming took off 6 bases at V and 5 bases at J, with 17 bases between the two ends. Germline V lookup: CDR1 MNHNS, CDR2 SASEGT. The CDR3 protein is CASRRDNSPRNTIYF. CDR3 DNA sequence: TGTGCCAGCAGACGGGACAATTCCCCCAGAAACACCATATATTTT.

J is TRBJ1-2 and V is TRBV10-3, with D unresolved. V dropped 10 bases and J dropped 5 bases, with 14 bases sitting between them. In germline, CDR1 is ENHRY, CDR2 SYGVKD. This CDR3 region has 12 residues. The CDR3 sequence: CASTAVPYGYTF. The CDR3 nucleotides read TGTGCCAGCACCGCAGTTCCTTATGGCTACACCTTC.

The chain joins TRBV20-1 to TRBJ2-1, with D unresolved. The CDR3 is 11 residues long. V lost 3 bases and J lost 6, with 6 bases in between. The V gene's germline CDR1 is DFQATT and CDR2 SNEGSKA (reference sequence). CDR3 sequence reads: CSASSGNEQFF. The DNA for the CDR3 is TGCAGTGCTAGCTCCGGCAATGAGCAGTTCTTC.

CDR3 amino acids: CASSPPVAAGNTIYF. The CDR3 DNA follows: TGTGCCAGCTCACCACCAGTTGCAGCTGGAAACACCATATATTTT. The rearrangement links TRBV18 to TRBJ1-3; D gene unclear. Germline V gene data show CDR1 as KGHSH and CDR2 as LQKENI. Trimming took off 0 bases at V and 2 bases at J, with 8 bases between the two ends. The CDR3 runs 15 residues.

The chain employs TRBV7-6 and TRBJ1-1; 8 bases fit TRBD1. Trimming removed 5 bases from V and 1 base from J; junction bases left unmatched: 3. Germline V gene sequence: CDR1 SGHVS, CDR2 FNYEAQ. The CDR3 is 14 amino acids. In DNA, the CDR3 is TGTGCCAGCAGCGAGGGACAGGCGAACACTGAAGCTTTCTTT. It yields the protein CASSEGQANTEAFF.

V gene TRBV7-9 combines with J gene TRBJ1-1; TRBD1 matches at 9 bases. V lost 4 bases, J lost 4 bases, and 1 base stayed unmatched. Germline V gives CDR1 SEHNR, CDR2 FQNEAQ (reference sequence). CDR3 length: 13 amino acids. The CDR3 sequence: CASSWDRATEAFF. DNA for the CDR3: TGTGCCAGCAGCTGGGACAGGGCCACTGAAGCTTTCTTT.

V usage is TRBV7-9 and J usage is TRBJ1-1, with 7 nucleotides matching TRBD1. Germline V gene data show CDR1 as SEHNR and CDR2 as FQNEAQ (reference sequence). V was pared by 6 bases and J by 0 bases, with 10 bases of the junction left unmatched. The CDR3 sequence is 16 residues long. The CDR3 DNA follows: TGTGCCAGCAGACCGAAACAGGGGCAGGTGAACACTGAAGCTTTCTTT. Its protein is CASRPKQGQVNTEAFF.

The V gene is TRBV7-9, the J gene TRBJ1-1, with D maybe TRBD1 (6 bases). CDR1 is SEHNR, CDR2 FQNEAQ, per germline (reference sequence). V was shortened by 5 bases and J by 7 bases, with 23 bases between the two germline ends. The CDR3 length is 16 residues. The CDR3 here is CASSKEGPLPQGEAFF. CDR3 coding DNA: TGTGCCAGCAGCAAAGAGGGTCCCCTTCCACAGGGTGAAGCTTTCTTT.

CDR3 sequence: CASSQDSIAGSLNEQFF. As DNA, the CDR3 is TGTGCCAGCAGCCAAGATTCGATAGCGGGGTCCCTCAATGAGCAGTTCTTC. This chain uses TRBV4-2 with TRBJ2-1; 8 positions match TRBD2. J gave up 6 bases and V 0 bases, and 10 bases lay outside the gene matches. The CDR3 contains 17 residues. Looked up from germline, CDR1 is LGHNA and CDR2 is YNFKEQ.

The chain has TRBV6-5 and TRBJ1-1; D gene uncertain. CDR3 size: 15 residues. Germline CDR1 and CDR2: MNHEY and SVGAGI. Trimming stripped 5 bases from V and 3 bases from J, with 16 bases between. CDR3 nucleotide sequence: TGTGCCAGCAGTCTAGACTCCCGATGGGACACTGAAGCTTTCTTT. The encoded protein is CASSLDSRWDTEAFF.